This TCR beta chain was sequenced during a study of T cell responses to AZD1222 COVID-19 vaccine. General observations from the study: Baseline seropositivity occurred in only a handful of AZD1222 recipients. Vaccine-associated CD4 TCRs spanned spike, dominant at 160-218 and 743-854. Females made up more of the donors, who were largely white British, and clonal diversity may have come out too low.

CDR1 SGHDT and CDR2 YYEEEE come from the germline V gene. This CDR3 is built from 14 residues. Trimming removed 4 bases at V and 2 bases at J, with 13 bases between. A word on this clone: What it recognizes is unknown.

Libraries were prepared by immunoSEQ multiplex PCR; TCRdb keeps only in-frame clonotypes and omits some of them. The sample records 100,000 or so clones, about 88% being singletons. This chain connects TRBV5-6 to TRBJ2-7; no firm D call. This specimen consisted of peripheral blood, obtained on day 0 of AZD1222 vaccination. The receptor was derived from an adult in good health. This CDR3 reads CASSGRFRTYEQYF. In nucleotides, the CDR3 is TGTGCCAGCAGCGGGCGTTTCCGAACCTACGAGCAGTACTTC. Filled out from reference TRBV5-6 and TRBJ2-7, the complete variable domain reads DAGVTQSPTHLIKTRGQQVTLRCSPKSGHDTVSWYQQALGQGPQFIFQYYEEEERQRGNFPDRFSGHQFPNYSSELNVNALLLGDSALYLCASSGRFRTYEQYFGPGTRLTVT.